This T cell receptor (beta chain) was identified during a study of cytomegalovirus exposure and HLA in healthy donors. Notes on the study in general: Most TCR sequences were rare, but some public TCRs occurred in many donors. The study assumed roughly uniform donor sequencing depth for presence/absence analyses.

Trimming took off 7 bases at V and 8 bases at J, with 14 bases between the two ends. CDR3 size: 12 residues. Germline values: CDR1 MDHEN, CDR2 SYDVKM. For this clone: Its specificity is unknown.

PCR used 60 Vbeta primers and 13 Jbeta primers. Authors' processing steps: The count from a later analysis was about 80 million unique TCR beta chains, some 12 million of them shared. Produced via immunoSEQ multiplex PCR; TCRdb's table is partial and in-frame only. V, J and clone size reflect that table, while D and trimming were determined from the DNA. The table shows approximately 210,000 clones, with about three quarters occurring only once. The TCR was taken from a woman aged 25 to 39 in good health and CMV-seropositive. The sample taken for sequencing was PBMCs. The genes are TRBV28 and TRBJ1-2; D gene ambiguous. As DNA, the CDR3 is TGTGCCAGCACCCAACGAGGGCACGGCTACACCTTC. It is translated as CASTQRGHGYTF.